These 26 T cell receptor beta chains were all obtained from the same sample, sequenced in a study of cytomegalovirus exposure and HLA in healthy donors. Profiled with immunoSEQ multiplex PCR; TCRdb holds only in-frame clones, not every one. The profile covers about 74,000 clones, with 90% to 95% appearing a single time and under 2% taken by the ten largest. The source material was PBMCs. Receptor source: a woman between 18 and 29 years old in good health and CMV-seropositive.

This chain links TRBV6-4 with TRBJ2-2; 12 bases are shared with TRBD1. Germline-derived CDR1 and CDR2 are MRHNA and SNTAGT. V trimming: 5 bases; J trimming: 7 bases; junction bases outside the gene matches: 11. The CDR3 contains 17 residues. CDR3 sequence: CASSFSWDRGLGGELFF. CDR3 in DNA: TGTGCCAGCAGTTTTTCCTGGGACAGGGGGCTCGGCGGGGAGCTGTTTTTT.

This sequence joins TRBV2 and TRBJ2-1, with 8 bases lining up with TRBD2. The CDR3 totals 15 residues. In germline, CDR1 is SNHLY, CDR2 FYNNEI. With V trimmed by 10 bases and J by 6 bases, 14 bases remained unmatched. In DNA form, the CDR3 reads TGTGCCACTACGAGCGGGAGTGGCCTCTTCAATGAGCAGTTCTTC. Protein sequence: CATTSGSGLFNEQFF.

The chain employs TRBV28 and TRBJ2-1; 10 bases align to TRBD1. J gave up 5 bases and V 3 bases, and 7 bases lay outside the gene matches. CDR3 length: 16 amino acids. Germline V gene data show CDR1 as MDHEN and CDR2 as SYDVKM. The CDR3 spells CASSFPGQGMDNEQFF. Written as DNA, the CDR3 is TGTGCCAGCAGTTTCCCGGGACAGGGGATGGACAATGAGCAGTTCTTC.

Only one count was recorded for this clone. The rearrangement links TRBV11-3 to TRBJ2-3; no clear D gene. Deletions cut 4 bases from V and 4 bases from J, with 15 bases between. The CDR3 runs to 15 residues. The germline CDR1 and CDR2 sequences are SGHNT and YENEEA. The CDR3 protein is CASSSDGAAADTQYF. CDR3 nucleotides: TGTGCCAGCAGCTCCGACGGAGCAGCTGCAGATACGCAGTATTTT.

The chain links TRBV30 to TRBJ2-2; no clear D gene. CDR1 and CDR2 (germline): GTSNPN, SVGIG (reference sequence). V was cut by 4 bases and J by 6 bases, with 12 bases left in between. CDR3 size: 13 residues. CDR3: CAWMGFIAGELFF. The CDR3 DNA reads as TGTGCCTGGATGGGCTTTATCGCCGGGGAGCTGTTTTTT. Full variable domain (remainder filled in from reference TRBV30 and TRBJ2-2): SQTIHQWPATLVQPVGSPLSLECTVEGTSNPNLYWYRQAAGRGLQLLFYSVGIGQISSEVPQNLSASRPQDRQFILSSKKLLLSDSGFYLCAWMGFIAGELFFGEGSRLTVL.

The genes are TRBV12-5 and TRBJ1-1; D is unresolved. This CDR3 comprises 14 residues. Trimming removed 5 bases at V and 3 bases at J, with 13 bases between. Germline CDR1 is LGHNT and CDR2 is FRNRAP. The CDR3 here is CASGGTVADTEAFF. The CDR3 DNA reads TGTGCTAGTGGTGGTACAGTAGCGGACACTGAAGCTTTCTTT.

The table lists this clone with a count of one. The chain links TRBV5-1 to TRBJ1-1; 9 nucleotides line up with TRBD1. J lost 1 base, V lost 4 bases, and 8 bases had no gene match. CDR3 size: 16 residues. CDR1 and CDR2 (germline): SGHRS, YFSETQ. The CDR3 sequence: CASSATGGRRNTEAFF. The CDR3, as DNA: TGCGCCAGCAGCGCAACAGGGGGCAGGAGGAACACTGAAGCTTTCTTT.

The chain has TRBV7-2 and TRBJ1-5; TRBD1 is a possible D gene (6 bases). Germline assignment: CDR1 SGHTA and CDR2 FQGNSA. Trimming removed 5 bases at V and 1 base at J, with 15 bases between. The CDR3 consists of 16 residues. CDR3 DNA: TGTGCCAGCAGCCCAGGGAGCAGGGGCAGCAATCAGCCCCAGCATTTT. This sequence encodes CASSPGSRGSNQPQHF.

The chain employs TRBV7-3 and TRBJ1-2, with D uncertain. The CDR3 loop spans 14 amino acids. V gave up 5 bases and J gave up 3 bases, with 13 bases separating them. Germline V gene data show CDR1 as SGHTA and CDR2 as FQGTGA. In DNA, the CDR3 is TGTGCCAGCAGCCGCGGAGGGTTGGACTATGGCTACACCTTC. As protein: CASSRGGLDYGYTF.

The chain recombines TRBV28 with TRBJ1-2, with 9 positions matching TRBD1. This CDR3 is built from 16 residues. V shed 2 bases, J shed 3 bases, and the junction held 7 bases outside the gene matches. The V gene's germline CDR1 is MDHEN and CDR2 SYDVKM. CDR3 loop: CASSLSGTGIDYGYTF. CDR3 nucleotide sequence: TGTGCCAGCAGTTTAAGTGGGACAGGGATCGACTATGGCTACACCTTC.

This chain connects TRBV9 to TRBJ1-4, with no clear D. The ends were cut back, 0 bases at V and 4 bases at J, with 4 bases in the middle. The CDR3 length is 13 residues. The germline V gene has CDR1 SGDLS and CDR2 YYNGEE. The CDR3 coding sequence is TGTGCCAGCAGCGTAGGCAGTAATGAAAAACTGTTTTTT. Its protein is CASSVGSNEKLFF.

The V gene is TRBV30, the J gene TRBJ1-6; TRBD1 agrees at 12 bases. The CDR3 covers 15 residues. V lost 2 bases and J lost 7; bases outside the gene matches: 3. Germline CDR1 and CDR2: GTSNPN and SVGIG (reference sequence). The DNA of the CDR3 is TGTGCCTGGAGTCCGGGACAGGGGGCAAATTCACCCCTCCACTTT. The encoded protein is CAWSPGQGANSPLHF.

The J gene is TRBJ2-7, the V gene TRBV7-2; perhaps TRBD1 as D (6 bases). The V gene's germline CDR1 is SGHTA and CDR2 FQGNSA. The CDR3 runs 15 residues. V was cut by 5 bases and J by 2 bases, with 16 bases left in between. CDR3 amino acids: CASSTQGRQTYEQYF. DNA of the CDR3: TGTGCCAGCAGCACCCAGGGGCGGCAGACCTACGAGCAGTACTTC. Supplemented by reference TRBV7-2 and TRBJ2-7, the full variable domain reads GAGVSQSPSNKVTEKGKDVELRCDPISGHTALYWYRQSLGQGLEFLIYFQGNSAPDKSGLPSDRFSAERTGGSVSTLTIQRTQQEDSAVYLCASSTQGRQTYEQYFGPGTRLTVT.

This clone came up once. This chain joins TRBV30 and TRBJ2-1, with 9 bases that match TRBD2. This CDR3 spans 15 amino acids. Germline V gene data show CDR1 as GTSNPN and CDR2 as SVGIG (reference sequence). With 5 bases clipped from V and 4 bases from J, the junction kept 9 bases outside the gene matches. The CDR3 nucleotides are TGTGCCTGGGATGCGGGAACTAGCGGGTACAATGAGCAGTTCTTC. Encoded protein: CAWDAGTSGYNEQFF.

The V and J genes are TRBV13 and TRBJ2-1; 8 nucleotides match TRBD2. This CDR3 comprises 17 residues. The germline V gene encodes CDR1 PRHDT and CDR2 FYEKMQ (reference sequence). The V and J ends lost 5 bases and 2 bases, in that order; junction bases with no gene match: 11. In DNA, the CDR3 is TGTGCCAGCAGCGGCCAGGGACTAGGGAGACCCTACAATGAGCAGTTCTTC. Amino acids: CASSGQGLGRPYNEQFF.

The chain carries TRBV11-2 and TRBJ1-2, with a possible D match to TRBD1 (5 bases). Per germline, CDR1 SGHAT and CDR2 FQNNGV. The CDR3 consists of 13 residues. V was clipped by 4 bases and J by 5 bases, with 11 bases between them. The CDR3, as DNA: TGTGCCAGCAGCTCCGGGGGAGGTTATGGCTACACCTTC. It specifies CASSSGGGYGYTF.

Regarding this clone: Within the sample, other DNA sequences also encode this same CDR3. This chain joins TRBV15 and TRBJ2-7; 15 nucleotides align to TRBD2. This CDR3 has 16 amino acids. V shed 3 bases and J 2 bases; nucleotides not matched to a gene: 2. Germline V gene lookup returns CDR1 LNHNV and CDR2 YYDKDF (reference sequence). As DNA, the CDR3 is TGTGCCACCAGCAGCGGGACTAGCGGGGGGCCCTACGAGCAGTACTTC. Translation gives CATSSGTSGGPYEQYF.

V and J are TRBV21-1 and TRBJ2-7; the table's D call of TRBD2 was not tested on the DNA. TRBV21-1 is a known pseudogene. There are 12 residues in the CDR3. The CDR3 reads CASSKRAYEQYF. Here the CDR3 DNA reads TGTGCCAGCAGCAAGAGGGCCTACGAGCAGTACTTC.

This clone came up once. V is TRBV11-2 and J is TRBJ2-2; D is perhaps TRBD2 (6 bases). The V gene's germline CDR1 is SGHAT and CDR2 FQNNGV. CDR3 length: 15 residues. V was trimmed by 7 bases and J by 0 bases, leaving 12 bases between them. CDR3 in DNA: TGTGCCAGCACCACGGGACTCGCGAACACCGGGGAGCTGTTTTTT. Translation gives CASTTGLANTGELFF.

CDR3 sequence reads: CASSLSGQGGDEQFF. The CDR3 DNA is TGTGCCAGCAGCTTATCGGGCCAAGGAGGGGATGAGCAGTTCTTC. The V gene is TRBV7-9, the J gene TRBJ2-1; possibly TRBD2 for D (6 bases). Trimming cost V 2 bases and J 8 bases, with 16 bases left between them. The CDR3 sequence is 15 residues long. Germline V CDR1 and CDR2: SEHNR, FQNEAQ (reference sequence).

The V gene is TRBV5-8, the J gene TRBJ1-6; 11 bases are a match to TRBD1. V shed 2 bases, J shed 9 bases, and the junction held 1 base outside the gene matches. This CDR3 region has 14 residues. Germline V lookup: CDR1 SGHTS, CDR2 YDEGEE. The CDR3 region has the DNA TGTGCCAGCAGCTTTGGACAGGGGGCTTCACCCCTCCACTTT. Amino acids: CASSFGQGASPLHF.

The rearrangement uses TRBV7-6 and TRBJ2-5; TRBD2 matches 7 bases. The CDR3 loop spans 15 amino acids. Germline V lookup: CDR1 SGHVS, CDR2 FNYEAQ. Germline trimming cut 1 base from V and 1 base from J; bases unmatched to any gene: 3. In nucleotides, the CDR3 is TGTGCCAGCAGCTTAGGGTCGGGGGGCCAAGAGACCCAGTACTTC. Its protein is CASSLGSGGQETQYF.

The rearrangement joins TRBV27 to TRBJ2-6; D call uncertain. The V end lost 3 bases, the J end lost 0 bases, and 9 bases lay between the germline ends. CDR3 size: 16 residues. Germline assignment: CDR1 MNHEY and CDR2 SMNVEV (reference sequence). CDR3 DNA sequence: TGTGCCAGCAGTTTCTGGGCCCTCTCTGGGGCCAACGTCCTGACTTTC. The encoded protein is CASSFWALSGANVLTF.

The J gene is TRBJ1-3, the V gene TRBV9, with D perhaps matching TRBD1 (5 bases). The CDR3 has 15 amino acids. Germline V gives CDR1 SGDLS, CDR2 YYNGEE. Trimming took 2 bases from V and 4 from J, leaving 13 bases between them. CDR3 sequence: CASSVSGREGNTIYF. In DNA form, the CDR3 reads TGTGCCAGCAGCGTCTCGGGCAGGGAAGGAAACACCATATATTTT. Full variable domain (missing parts from reference TRBV9 and TRBJ1-3): DSGVTQTPKHLITATGQRVTLRCSPRSGDLSVYWYQQSLDQGLQFLIQYYNGEERAKGNILERFSAQQFPDLHSELNLSSLELGDSALYFCASSVSGREGNTIYFGEGSWLTVV.

The chain is built from TRBV10-3 and TRBJ2-1; weak D call: TRBD2 (6 bases). Germline V gene lookup returns CDR1 ENHRY and CDR2 SYGVKD. V shed 5 bases and J shed 7 bases, with 18 bases lying between them. This CDR3 is 15 amino acids long. In nucleotides, the CDR3 is TGTGCCATCAGTCCCGGGACTTCCAACAGTAATGAGCAGTTCTTC. It translates to CAISPGTSNSNEQFF.

This clone was counted a few times. This chain links TRBV13 with TRBJ1-5; D may be TRBD1 (5 bases). This CDR3 region has 13 residues. Deletions cut 8 bases from V and 4 bases from J, with 12 bases between. Germline CDR1 is PRHDT and CDR2 is FYEKMQ (reference sequence). The CDR3 region is CASGLGGNQPQHF. In DNA form, the CDR3 reads TGTGCCAGCGGACTGGGGGGAAATCAGCCCCAGCATTTT.